The rows below give T cell receptor beta chains drawn from one sample of a study of T cells in Graves' hyperthyroidism and ophthalmopathy. From the multiplex PCR reads, TCRdb called clonotypes with MiXCR, one entry per CDR3 protein. The profile covers some 600,000 distinct CDR3 sequences, with about 43% appearing a single time and roughly 8.2% taken by the ten largest. The sequencing input was peripheral blood or thyroid tissue (not recorded which). The receptors here all came from a woman in her late teens or twenties with Graves' hyperthyroidism. The CDR3 runs from the conserved cysteine through the conserved F or W. A D gene is named only where the DNA matches it firmly. Clone size is given for some rows only: seen once, a few or many times, or a class if the clone is expanded.

j_call clone_size d_call v_call cdr3_aa cdr3_nt
TRBJ2-7 - - TRBV20-1 CSASQYFREQYF TGCAGTGCTAGCCAATATTTCCGCGAGCAGTACTTC
TRBJ2-2 - - TRBV25-1 CASGEVNTGELFF TGTGCCAGCGGGGAGGTTAACACCGGGGAGCTGTTTTTT
TRBJ2-7 - TRBD2 TRBV7-8 CASSSRKGTSGSFEQYF TGTGCCAGCAGCTCCAGAAAGGGGACTAGCGGGAGTTTCGAGCAGTACTTC
TRBJ1-5 few - TRBV2 CASRTYSNQPQHF TGTGCCAGCAGGACTTATAGCAATCAGCCCCAGCATTTT
TRBJ1-3 many - TRBV24-1 CATSDATGTIGNTIYF TGTGCCACCAGTGACGCTACCGGGACAATTGGAAACACCATATATTTT
TRBJ1-2 few TRBD1 TRBV2 CASSLDRANGYTF TGTGCCAGCAGTCTGGACAGGGCAAATGGCTACACCTTC
TRBJ1-2 - - TRBV9 CASSTPRDGYTF TGTGCCAGCAGCACCCCCAGGGATGGCTACACCTTC
TRBJ2-5 - TRBD1 TRBV7-9 CASSQPGTVETQYF TGTGCCAGCAGCCAACCAGGGACAGTAGAGACCCAGTACTTC
TRBJ2-7 - - TRBV7-2 CASSKAGTGNSYEQYF TGTGCCAGCAGTAAGGCCGGGACGGGGAATTCCTACGAGCAGTACTTC
TRBJ2-7 - - TRBV19 CASILNGAQKASEQYF TGTGCCAGCATCCTAAACGGGGCGCAAAAGGCCTCCGAGCAGTACTTC
TRBJ2-7 few - TRBV7-8 CASSLSHGSYEQYF TGTGCCAGCAGCTTATCTCACGGCTCCTACGAGCAGTACTTC
TRBJ1-2 - TRBD1 TRBV29-1 CSVVNRGKGANYGYTF TGCAGCGTTGTCAACAGGGGGAAGGGAGCTAACTATGGCTACACCTTC
TRBJ1-5 - - TRBV9 CASTADRNQPQHF TGTGCCAGCACCGCAGACAGAAATCAGCCCCAGCATTTT
TRBJ1-3 - - TRBV24-1 CAASDSQGRSGNTIYF TGTGCCGCCAGTGATTCCCAGGGGCGATCTGGAAACACCATATATTTT
TRBJ1-2 - TRBD1 TRBV15 CATSRDREYGYTF TGTGCCACCAGCAGGGACAGGGAATATGGCTACACCTTC
TRBJ2-5 - - TRBV2 CASSTPQGTQYF TGTGCCAGCAGTACGCCCCAAGGGACCCAGTACTTC
TRBJ2-7 few - TRBV10-1 CASNLSEGAYEQYF TGCGCCAGCAACCTCTCGGAAGGGGCCTACGAGCAGTACTTC
TRBJ2-2 many - TRBV24-1 CATSVFTGELFF TGTGCCACCAGTGTTTTTACCGGGGAGCTGTTTTTT
TRBJ1-1 once - TRBV25-1 CASSPHWARTTPNTEAFF TGTGCCAGCAGTCCACATTGGGCCCGTACAACACCGAACACTGAAGCTTTCTTT
TRBJ1-3 many - TRBV2 CASSPRGAGNTIYF TGTGCCAGCAGTCCCCGGGGGGCTGGAAACACCATATATTTT
TRBJ2-2 few - TRBV7-7 CASSQDRNTGELFF TGTGCTAGCAGCCAGGACAGAAACACCGGGGAGCTGTTTTTT
TRBJ1-2 - - TRBV14 CASSQVGGRSYGYTF TGTGCCAGCAGCCAAGTTGGGGGACGGTCCTATGGCTACACCTTC
TRBJ1-6 once - TRBV7-8 CASSVGVGGNSPLHF TGTGCCAGCAGCGTTGGCGTAGGAGGGAATTCACCCCTCCACTTT
TRBJ1-3 - - TRBV20-1 CSARDSVLSGNTIYF TGCAGTGCTAGAGATTCAGTACTCTCTGGAAACACCATATATTTT
TRBJ1-6 many - TRBV12-3/TRBV12-4 CASSSGLGNSPLHF TGTGCCAGCAGTTCAGGGTTGGGCAACTCACCCCTCCACTTT
TRBJ1-6 - - TRBV7-8 CASSLVGAASYNSPLHF TGTGCCAGCAGCTTGGTAGGGGCGGCCTCCTATAATTCACCCCTCCACTTT
TRBJ1-3 - - TRBV19 CASSIDLVYGYTIYF TGTGCCAGTAGTATAGATCTGGTGTATGGCTACACCATATATTTT
TRBJ2-7 - TRBD2 TRBV3-1 CASSQDLAVSYEQYF TGTGCCAGCAGCCAAGATCTAGCGGTCTCCTACGAGCAGTACTTC
TRBJ1-1 - - TRBV7-8 CASSLLRGTEAFF TGTGCCAGCAGCTTATTAAGGGGTACTGAAGCTTTCTTT
TRBJ2-7 many - TRBV20-1 CSARVGSYEQYF TGCAGTGCTAGAGTGGGGTCCTACGAGCAGTACTTC
TRBJ2-7 many - TRBV29-1 CSADRAGSYEQYF TGCAGCGCCGACCGGGCAGGGTCCTACGAGCAGTACTTC
TRBJ1-5 few - TRBV19 CASTPYSWGNNQPQHF TGTGCCAGTACCCCCTACAGCTGGGGGAACAATCAGCCCCAGCATTTT
TRBJ1-6 - - TRBV24-1 CATSDPFHF TGTGCCACCAGTGATCCCTTCCACTTT
TRBJ1-2 - - TRBV7-3 CASSPEGLFYGYTF TGTGCCAGCAGCCCAGAGGGTTTGTTCTATGGCTACACCTTC
TRBJ1-1 few TRBD1 TRBV20-1 CSARETGIRDTEAFF TGCAGTGCTAGAGAGACAGGGATTAGGGACACTGAAGCTTTCTTT
TRBJ1-1 many - TRBV10-3 CAISEKIPNTEAFF TGTGCCATCAGTGAAAAGATACCAAACACTGAAGCTTTCTTT
TRBJ2-7 - TRBD2 TRBV6-1 CASSAPGLAGAEQYF TGTGCCAGCAGTGCCCCGGGACTAGCGGGAGCCGAGCAGTACTTC
TRBJ1-1 - - TRBV24-1 CAPEGGPTEAFF TGTGCCCCCGAAGGGGGGCCCACTGAAGCTTTCTTT
TRBJ2-7 - - TRBV10-3 CAISPSRVGSVLSAQYF TGTGCCATCAGCCCTTCTCGGGTTGGGTCTGTCCTTAGCGCCCAGTACTTC